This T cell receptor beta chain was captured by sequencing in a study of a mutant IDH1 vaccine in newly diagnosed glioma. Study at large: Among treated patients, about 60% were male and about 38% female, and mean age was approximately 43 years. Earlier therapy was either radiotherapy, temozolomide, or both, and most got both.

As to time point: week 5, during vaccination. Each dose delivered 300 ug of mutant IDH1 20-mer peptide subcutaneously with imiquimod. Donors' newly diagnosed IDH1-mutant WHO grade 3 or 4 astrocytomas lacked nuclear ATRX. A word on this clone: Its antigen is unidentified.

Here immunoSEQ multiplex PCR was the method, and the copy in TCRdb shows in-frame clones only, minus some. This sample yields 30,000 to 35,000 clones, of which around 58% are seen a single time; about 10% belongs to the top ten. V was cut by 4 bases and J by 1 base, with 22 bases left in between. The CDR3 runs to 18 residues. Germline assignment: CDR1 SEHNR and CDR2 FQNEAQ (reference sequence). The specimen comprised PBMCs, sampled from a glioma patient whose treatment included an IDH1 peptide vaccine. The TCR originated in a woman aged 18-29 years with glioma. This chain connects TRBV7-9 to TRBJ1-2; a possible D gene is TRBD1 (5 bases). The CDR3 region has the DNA TGTGCCAGCAGCTCCGGACGTGGGGCGGGGGAAAGTAACTATGGCTACACCTTC. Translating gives CASSSGRGAGESNYGYTF.